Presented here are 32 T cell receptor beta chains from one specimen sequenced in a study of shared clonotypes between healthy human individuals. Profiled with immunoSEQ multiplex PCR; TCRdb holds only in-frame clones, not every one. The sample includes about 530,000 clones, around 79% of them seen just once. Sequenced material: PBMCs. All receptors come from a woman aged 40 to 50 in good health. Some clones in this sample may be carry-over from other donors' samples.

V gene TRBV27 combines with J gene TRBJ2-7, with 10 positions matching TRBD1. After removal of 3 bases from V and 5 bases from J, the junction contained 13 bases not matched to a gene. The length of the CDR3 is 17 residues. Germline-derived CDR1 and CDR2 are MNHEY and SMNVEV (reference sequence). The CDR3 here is CASSFPQGQGGIHEQYF. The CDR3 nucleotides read TGTGCCAGCAGTTTCCCTCAAGGACAGGGGGGCATCCACGAGCAGTACTTC.

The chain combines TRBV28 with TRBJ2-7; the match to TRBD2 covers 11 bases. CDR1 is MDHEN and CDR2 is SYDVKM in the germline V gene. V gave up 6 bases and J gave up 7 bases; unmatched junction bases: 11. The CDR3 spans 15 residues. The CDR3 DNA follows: TGTGCCAGCAGGACGGGGACTAGCGGATCTAAGGAGCAGTACTTC. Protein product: CASRTGTSGSKEQYF.

The CDR3 loop reads CASSLRDGSSYEQYF. The CDR3 DNA reads as TGTGCCAGCAGCTTAAGGGACGGAAGCTCCTACGAGCAGTACTTC. The rearrangement uses TRBV5-4 and TRBJ2-7; perhaps D is TRBD1 or TRBD2 (5 bases each). The V end lost 2 bases, the J end lost 0 bases, and 12 bases lay between the germline ends. The CDR3 runs to 15 residues. Germline CDR1 is SGHNT and CDR2 is YYREEE (reference sequence).

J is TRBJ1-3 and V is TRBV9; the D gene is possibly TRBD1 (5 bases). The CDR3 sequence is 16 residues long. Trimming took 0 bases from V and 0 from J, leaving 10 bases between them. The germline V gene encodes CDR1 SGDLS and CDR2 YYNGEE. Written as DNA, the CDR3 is TGTGCCAGCAGCGTAGGGGAGGGGAGCTCTGGAAACACCATATATTTT. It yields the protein CASSVGEGSSGNTIYF.

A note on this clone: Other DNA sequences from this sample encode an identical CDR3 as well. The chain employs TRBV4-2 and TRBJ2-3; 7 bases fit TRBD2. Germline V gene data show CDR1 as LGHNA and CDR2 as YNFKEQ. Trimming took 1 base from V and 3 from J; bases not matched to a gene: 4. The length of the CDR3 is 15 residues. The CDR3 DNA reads TGTGCCAGCAGCCAAGTGGTAGCGGGTACAGATACGCAGTATTTT. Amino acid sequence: CASSQVVAGTDTQYF.

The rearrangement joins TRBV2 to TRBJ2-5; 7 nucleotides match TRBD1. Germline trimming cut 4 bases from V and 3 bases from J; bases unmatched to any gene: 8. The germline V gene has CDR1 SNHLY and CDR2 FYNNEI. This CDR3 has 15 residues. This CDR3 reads CASSVLGQKEETQYF. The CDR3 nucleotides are TGTGCCAGCAGTGTGTTGGGACAGAAAGAAGAGACCCAGTACTTC. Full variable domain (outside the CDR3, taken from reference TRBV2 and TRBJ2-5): EPEVTQTPSHQVTQMGQEVILRCVPISNHLYFYWYRQILGQKVEFLVSFYNNEISEKSEIFDDQFSVERPDGSNFTLKIRSTKLEDSAMYFCASSVLGQKEETQYFGPGTRLLVL.

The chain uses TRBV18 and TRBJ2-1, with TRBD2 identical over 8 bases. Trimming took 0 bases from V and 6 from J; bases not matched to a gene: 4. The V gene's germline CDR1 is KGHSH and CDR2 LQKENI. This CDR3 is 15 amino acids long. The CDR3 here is CASSPPAGGLNEQFF. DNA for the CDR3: TGTGCCAGCTCACCACCGGCGGGGGGACTCAATGAGCAGTTCTTC.

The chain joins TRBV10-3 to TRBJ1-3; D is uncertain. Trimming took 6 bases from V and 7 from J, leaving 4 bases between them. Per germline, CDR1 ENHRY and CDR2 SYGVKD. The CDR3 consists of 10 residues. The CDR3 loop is CAIRENTIYF. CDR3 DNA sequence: TGTGCCATCAGAGAGAACACCATATATTTT.

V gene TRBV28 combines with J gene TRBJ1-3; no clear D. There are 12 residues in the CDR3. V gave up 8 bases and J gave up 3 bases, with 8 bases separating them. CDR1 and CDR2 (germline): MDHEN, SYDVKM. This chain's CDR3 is CASGDRGNTIYF. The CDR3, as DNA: TGTGCCAGCGGGGATCGTGGAAACACCATATATTTT. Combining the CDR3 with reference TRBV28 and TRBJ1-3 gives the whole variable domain DVKVTQSSRYLVKRTGEKVFLECVQDMDHENMFWYRQDPGLGLRLIYFSYDVKMKEKGDIPEGYSVSREKKERFSLILESASTNQTSMYLCASGDRGNTIYFGEGSWLTVV.

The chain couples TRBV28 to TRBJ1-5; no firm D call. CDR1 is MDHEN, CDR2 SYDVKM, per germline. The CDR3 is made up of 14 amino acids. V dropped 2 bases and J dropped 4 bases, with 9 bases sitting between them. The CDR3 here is CASSLLAVNQPQHF. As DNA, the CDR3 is TGTGCCAGCAGTTTACTGGCAGTTAATCAGCCCCAGCATTTT.

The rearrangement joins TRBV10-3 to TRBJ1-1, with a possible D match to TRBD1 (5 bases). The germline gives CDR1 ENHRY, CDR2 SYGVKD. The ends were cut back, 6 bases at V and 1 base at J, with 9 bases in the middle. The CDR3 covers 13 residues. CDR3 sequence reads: CAISLTGNTEAFF. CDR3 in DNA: TGTGCCATCAGCCTAACAGGGAACACTGAAGCTTTCTTT.

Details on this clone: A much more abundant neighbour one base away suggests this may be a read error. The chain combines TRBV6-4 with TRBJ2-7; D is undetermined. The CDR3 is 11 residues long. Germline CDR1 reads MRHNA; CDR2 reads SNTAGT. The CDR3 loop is CASRDSYEQYF. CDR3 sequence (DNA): TGTGCCAGCAGGGACTCCTACGAGCAGTACTTC.

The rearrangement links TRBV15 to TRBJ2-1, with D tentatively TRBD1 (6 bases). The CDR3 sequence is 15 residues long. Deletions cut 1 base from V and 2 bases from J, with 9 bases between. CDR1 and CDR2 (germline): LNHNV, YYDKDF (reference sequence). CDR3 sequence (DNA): TGTGCCACCAGCAGAGGTGGGACAACCTACAATGAGCAGTTCTTC. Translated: CATSRGGTTYNEQFF.

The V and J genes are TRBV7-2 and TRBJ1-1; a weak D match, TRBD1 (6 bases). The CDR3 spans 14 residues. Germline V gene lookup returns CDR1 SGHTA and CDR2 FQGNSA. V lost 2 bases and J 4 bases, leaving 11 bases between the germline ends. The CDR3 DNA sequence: TGTGCCAGCAGCTTAAGCAGGACAGTCACTGAAGCTTTCTTT. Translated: CASSLSRTVTEAFF.

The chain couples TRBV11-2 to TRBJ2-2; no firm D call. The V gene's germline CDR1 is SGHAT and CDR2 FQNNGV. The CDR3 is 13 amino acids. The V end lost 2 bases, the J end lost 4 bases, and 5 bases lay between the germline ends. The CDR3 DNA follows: TGTGCCAGCAGCTTATCTGCCACCGGGGAGCTGTTTTTT. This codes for CASSLSATGELFF.

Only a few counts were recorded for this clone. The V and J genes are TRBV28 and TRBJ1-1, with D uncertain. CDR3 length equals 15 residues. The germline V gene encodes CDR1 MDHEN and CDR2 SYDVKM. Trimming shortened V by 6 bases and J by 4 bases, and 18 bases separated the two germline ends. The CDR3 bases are TGTGCCAGCAGCCTCATGGGTAGCTTATTCACTGAAGCTTTCTTT. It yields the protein CASSLMGSLFTEAFF. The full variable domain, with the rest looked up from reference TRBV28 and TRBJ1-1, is DVKVTQSSRYLVKRTGEKVFLECVQDMDHENMFWYRQDPGLGLRLIYFSYDVKMKEKGDIPEGYSVSREKKERFSLILESASTNQTSMYLCASSLMGSLFTEAFFGQGTRLTVV.

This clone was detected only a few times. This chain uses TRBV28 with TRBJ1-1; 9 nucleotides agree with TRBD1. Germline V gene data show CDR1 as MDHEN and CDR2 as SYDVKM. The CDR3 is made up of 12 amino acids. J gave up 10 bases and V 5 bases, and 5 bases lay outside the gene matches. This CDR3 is CASSTQTGGAFF. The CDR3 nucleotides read TGTGCCAGCAGTACACAGACAGGGGGAGCTTTCTTT.

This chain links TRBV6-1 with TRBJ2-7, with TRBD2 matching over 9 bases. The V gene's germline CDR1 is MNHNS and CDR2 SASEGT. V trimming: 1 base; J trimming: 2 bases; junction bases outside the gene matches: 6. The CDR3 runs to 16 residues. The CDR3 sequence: CASSEEGAGGAYEQYF. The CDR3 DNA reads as TGTGCCAGCAGTGAAGAAGGGGCGGGAGGGGCCTACGAGCAGTACTTC.

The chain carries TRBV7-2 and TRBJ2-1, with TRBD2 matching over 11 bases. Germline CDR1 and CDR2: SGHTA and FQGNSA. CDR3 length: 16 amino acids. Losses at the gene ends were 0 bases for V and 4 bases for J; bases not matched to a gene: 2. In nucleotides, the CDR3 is TGTGCCAGCAGCTTAGCTAGCGGGAGGGGATACAATGAGCAGTTCTTC. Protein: CASSLASGRGYNEQFF.

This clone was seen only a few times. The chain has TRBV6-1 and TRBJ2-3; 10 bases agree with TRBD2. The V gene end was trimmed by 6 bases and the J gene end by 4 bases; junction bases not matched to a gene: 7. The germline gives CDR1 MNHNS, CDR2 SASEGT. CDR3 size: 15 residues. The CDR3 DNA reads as TGTGCCAGCAGGACTGTCCTAGCGGGAGCAGATACGCAGTATTTT. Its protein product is CASRTVLAGADTQYF.

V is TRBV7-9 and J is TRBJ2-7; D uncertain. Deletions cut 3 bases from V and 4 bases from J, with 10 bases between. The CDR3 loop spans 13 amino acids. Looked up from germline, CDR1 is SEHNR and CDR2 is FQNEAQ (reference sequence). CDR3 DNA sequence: TGTGCCAGCAGCTTGACCCATGGTTACGAGCAGTACTTC. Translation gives CASSLTHGYEQYF. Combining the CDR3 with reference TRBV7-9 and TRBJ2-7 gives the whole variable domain DTGVSQNPRHKITKRGQNVTFRCDPISEHNRLYWYRQTLGQGPEFLTYFQNEAQLEKSRLLSDRFSAERPKGSFSTLEIQRTEQGDSAMYLCASSLTHGYEQYFGPGTRLTVT.

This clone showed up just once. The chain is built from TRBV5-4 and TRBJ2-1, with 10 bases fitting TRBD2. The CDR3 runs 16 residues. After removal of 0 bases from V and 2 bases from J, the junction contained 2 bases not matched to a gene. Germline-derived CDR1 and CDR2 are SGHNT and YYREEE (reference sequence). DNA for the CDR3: TGTGCCAGCAGCTTGGCCACTAGCGGGGCCTACAATGAGCAGTTCTTC. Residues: CASSLATSGAYNEQFF.

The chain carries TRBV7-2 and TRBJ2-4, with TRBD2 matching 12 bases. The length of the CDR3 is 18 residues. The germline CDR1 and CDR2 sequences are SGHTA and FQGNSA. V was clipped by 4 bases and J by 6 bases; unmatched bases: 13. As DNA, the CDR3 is TGTGCCAGCAGCTCCTCCACTAAGCGACTAGCGGGAGTAAACATTCAGTACTTC. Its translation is CASSSSTKRLAGVNIQYF.

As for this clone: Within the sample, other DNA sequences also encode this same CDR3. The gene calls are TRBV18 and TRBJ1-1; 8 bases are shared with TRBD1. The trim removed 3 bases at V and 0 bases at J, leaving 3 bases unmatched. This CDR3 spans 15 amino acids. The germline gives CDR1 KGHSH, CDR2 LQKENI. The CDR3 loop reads CASSPSTGVNTEAFF. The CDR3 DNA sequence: TGTGCCAGCTCACCTTCGACAGGGGTGAACACTGAAGCTTTCTTT.

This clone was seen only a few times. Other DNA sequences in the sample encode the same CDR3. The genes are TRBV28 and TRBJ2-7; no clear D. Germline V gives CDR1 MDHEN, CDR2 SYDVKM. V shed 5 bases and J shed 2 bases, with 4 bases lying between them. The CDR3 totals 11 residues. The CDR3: CASSTTYEQYF. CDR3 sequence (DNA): TGTGCCAGCAGTACAACCTACGAGCAGTACTTC.

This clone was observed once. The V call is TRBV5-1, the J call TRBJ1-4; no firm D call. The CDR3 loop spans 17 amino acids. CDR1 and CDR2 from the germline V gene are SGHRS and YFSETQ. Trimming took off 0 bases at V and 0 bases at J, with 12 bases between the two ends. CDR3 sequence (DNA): TGCGCCAGCAGCTTGGTTCCCACAGATACAACTAATGAAAAACTGTTTTTT. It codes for CASSLVPTDTTNEKLFF.

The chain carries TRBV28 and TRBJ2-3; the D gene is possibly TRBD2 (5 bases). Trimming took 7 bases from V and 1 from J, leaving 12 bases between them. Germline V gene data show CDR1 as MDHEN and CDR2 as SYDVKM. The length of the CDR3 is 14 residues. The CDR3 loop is CASIHTGCTDTQYF. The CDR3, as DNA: TGTGCCAGCATCCATACGGGATGCACAGATACGCAGTATTTT.

The CDR3 DNA is TGCGCCAGCAGCCAAAACGGAGCGGCAGGCGTATGGGATACGCAGTATTTT. Translation gives CASSQNGAAGVWDTQYF. The chain employs TRBV4-1 and TRBJ2-3, with D perhaps matching TRBD2 (5 bases). The CDR3 runs 17 residues. Germline V gives CDR1 MGHRA, CDR2 YSYEKL. Trimming pared 2 bases from V and 6 bases from J, leaving 21 bases between.

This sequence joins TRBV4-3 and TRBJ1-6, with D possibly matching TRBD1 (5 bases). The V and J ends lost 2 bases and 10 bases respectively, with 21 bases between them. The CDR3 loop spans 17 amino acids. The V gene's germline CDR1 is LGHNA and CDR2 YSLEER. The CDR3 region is CASSQSPAGGTRSPLHF. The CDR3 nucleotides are TGCGCCAGCAGCCAAAGCCCCGCTGGCGGGACGCGGTCACCCCTCCACTTT.

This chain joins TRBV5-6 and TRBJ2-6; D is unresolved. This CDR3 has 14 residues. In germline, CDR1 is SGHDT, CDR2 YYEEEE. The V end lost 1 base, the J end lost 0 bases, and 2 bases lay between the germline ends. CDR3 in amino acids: CASSLPSGANVLTF. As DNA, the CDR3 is TGTGCCAGCAGCTTGCCCTCTGGGGCCAACGTCCTGACTTTC. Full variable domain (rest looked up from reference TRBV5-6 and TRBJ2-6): DAGVTQSPTHLIKTRGQQVTLRCSPKSGHDTVSWYQQALGQGPQFIFQYYEEEERQRGNFPDRFSGHQFPNYSSELNVNALLLGDSALYLCASSLPSGANVLTFGAGSRLTVL.

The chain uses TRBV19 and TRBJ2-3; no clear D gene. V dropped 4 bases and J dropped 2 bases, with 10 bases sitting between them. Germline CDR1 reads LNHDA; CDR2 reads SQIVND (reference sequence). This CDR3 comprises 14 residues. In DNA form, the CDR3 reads TGTGCCAGTAGTACGCCGGGCCTCACAGATACGCAGTATTTT. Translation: CASSTPGLTDTQYF.

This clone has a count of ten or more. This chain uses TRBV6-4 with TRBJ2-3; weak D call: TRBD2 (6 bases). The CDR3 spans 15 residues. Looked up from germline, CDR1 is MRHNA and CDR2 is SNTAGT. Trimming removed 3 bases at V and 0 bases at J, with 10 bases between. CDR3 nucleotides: TGTGCCAGCAGTGAAGTAGCGGCTAGCACAGATACGCAGTATTTT. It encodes CASSEVAASTDTQYF.